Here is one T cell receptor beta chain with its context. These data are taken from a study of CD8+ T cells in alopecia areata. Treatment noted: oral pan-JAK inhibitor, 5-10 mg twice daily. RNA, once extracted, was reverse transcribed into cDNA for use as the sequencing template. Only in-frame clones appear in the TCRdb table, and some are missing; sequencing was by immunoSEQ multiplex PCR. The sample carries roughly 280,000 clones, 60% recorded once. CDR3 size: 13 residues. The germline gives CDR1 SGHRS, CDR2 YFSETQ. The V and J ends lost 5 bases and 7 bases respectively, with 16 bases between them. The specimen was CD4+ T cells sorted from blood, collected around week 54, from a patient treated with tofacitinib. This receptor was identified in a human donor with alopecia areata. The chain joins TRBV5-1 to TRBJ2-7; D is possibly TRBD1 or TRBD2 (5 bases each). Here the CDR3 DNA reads TGCGCCAGCAGGACCGGGACCGACTGGGAGCAGTACTTC. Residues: CASRTGTDWEQYF.